A single sample gave rise to the 28 T cell receptor beta chains below, sequenced in a study of control samples from healthy donors and cancer patients. Data came from immunoSEQ multiplex PCR; TCRdb stores just in-frame clones and leaves some out. The sample has about 79,000 clones; 93% are singletons. Sequencing was done on a sample of PBMCs. The source is a woman between 35 and 50 years old with lung cancer.

The chain is built from TRBV3-1 (or the pseudogene TRBV3-2) and TRBJ1-2; 8 bases map to TRBD1. J gave up 0 bases and V 4 bases, and 4 bases lay outside the gene matches. Looked up from germline, CDR1 is LGHDT and CDR2 is YNNKEL (reference sequence). The CDR3 runs to 15 residues. As DNA, the CDR3 is TGTGCCAGCAGCCCCGGGACAGGAGCTAACTATGGCTACACCTTC. Translating it yields CASSPGTGANYGYTF.

The chain has TRBV6-5 and TRBJ2-1; D possibly corresponds to TRBD1 (6 bases). Between the trimmed V and J ends, which lost 10 bases and 3 bases, there was a span of 13 bases. The germline V gene encodes CDR1 MNHEY and CDR2 SVGAGI. This CDR3 has 13 residues. The CDR3 is CANEDSGYNEQFF. CDR3 coding DNA: TGTGCCAACGAGGACAGCGGCTACAATGAGCAGTTCTTC.

The sample holds a few counts of this clone. The rearrangement uses TRBV7-9 and TRBJ1-2; TRBD1 might be the D (6 bases). CDR1 is SEHNR, CDR2 FQNEAQ, per germline (reference sequence). The CDR3 runs to 12 residues. V shed 7 bases and J shed 6 bases, with 12 bases lying between them. The CDR3 coding sequence is TGTGCCAGCAACAGACAGGACCATGGCTACACCTTC. Protein product: CASNRQDHGYTF.

The V call is TRBV24-1, the J call TRBJ1-2; possibly TRBD1 for D (5 bases). V was shortened by 9 bases and J by 7 bases, with 17 bases between the two germline ends. The CDR3 consists of 13 residues. Per germline, CDR1 KGHDR and CDR2 SFDVKD. CDR3 protein: CATGTGAGGGYTF. The CDR3 DNA is TGTGCCACCGGCACCGGGGCCGGGGGTGGCTACACCTTC.

CDR3 region: CASGTTGTNTEAFF. In nucleotides, the CDR3 is TGTGCCAGTGGAACTACAGGGACGAACACTGAAGCTTTCTTT. The V and J genes are TRBV19 and TRBJ1-1; possibly TRBD1 for D (6 bases). This CDR3 is 14 amino acids long. The germline gives CDR1 LNHDA, CDR2 SQIVND (reference sequence). Trimming took 8 bases from V and 1 from J, leaving 14 bases between them.

V gene TRBV15 combines with J gene TRBJ2-4; D is tentatively TRBD1 or TRBD2 (5 bases each). The CDR3 sequence is 17 residues long. V lost 1 base and J 5 bases, leaving 18 bases between the germline ends. CDR1 is LNHNV, CDR2 YYDKDF, per germline (reference sequence). The CDR3 loop is CATSRGFGKGDQNIQYF. CDR3 bases: TGTGCCACCAGCAGAGGCTTTGGAAAAGGGGACCAAAACATTCAGTACTTC.

The V and J genes are TRBV6-6 and TRBJ1-2; D unclear. Germline CDR1 reads MNHNY; CDR2 reads SVGAGI (reference sequence). V gave up 0 bases and J gave up 1 base, with 6 bases separating them. This CDR3 is built from 14 residues. The CDR3 region is CASSYSKGNYGYTF. The CDR3 DNA is TGTGCCAGCAGTTACTCGAAAGGTAACTATGGCTACACCTTC.

The rearrangement uses TRBV5-4 and TRBJ1-2, with D perhaps TRBD1 (6 bases). This CDR3 has 13 residues. Germline loops: CDR1 SGHNT, CDR2 YYREEE (reference sequence). Trimming stripped 6 bases from V and 6 bases from J, with 15 bases between. The CDR3 region is CASTQNPGDGYTF. In nucleotides, the CDR3 is TGTGCCAGCACTCAAAACCCAGGGGATGGCTACACCTTC.

The chain carries TRBV30 and TRBJ1-3, with a possible D match to TRBD1 (6 bases). This CDR3 has 15 residues. V dropped 0 bases and J dropped 2 bases, with 11 bases sitting between them. Germline lookup yields CDR1 GTSNPN and CDR2 SVGIG (reference sequence). CDR3 bases: TGTGCCTGGAGTGTGGACTCAGGGGCTGGAAACACCATATATTTT. Translating gives CAWSVDSGAGNTIYF. The whole variable domain, filled in from reference TRBV30 and TRBJ1-3, reads SQTIHQWPATLVQPVGSPLSLECTVEGTSNPNLYWYRQAAGRGLQLLFYSVGIGQISSEVPQNLSASRPQDRQFILSSKKLLLSDSGFYLCAWSVDSGAGNTIYFGEGSWLTVV.

The chain carries TRBV4-2 and TRBJ2-5; 16 bases are a match to TRBD2. V trimming: 3 bases; J trimming: 1 base; junction bases outside the gene matches: 5. The CDR3 contains 18 residues. CDR1 is LGHNA and CDR2 is YNFKEQ in the germline V gene. The CDR3: CASSQGLAGGDLQETQYF. CDR3 sequence (DNA): TGTGCCAGCAGCCAGGGACTAGCGGGGGGGGACCTCCAAGAGACCCAGTACTTC.

The rearrangement uses TRBV28 and TRBJ1-4; D is undetermined. V was shortened by 3 bases and J by 3 bases, with 8 bases between the two germline ends. The CDR3 is 14 amino acids. Germline V lookup: CDR1 MDHEN, CDR2 SYDVKM. CDR3 sequence: CASSFQAANEKLFF. CDR3 DNA sequence: TGTGCCAGCAGTTTCCAAGCGGCTAATGAAAAACTGTTTTTT.

V is TRBV5-6 and J is TRBJ2-7; TRBD1 aligns across 7 bases. This CDR3 comprises 19 residues. Germline V lookup: CDR1 SGHDT, CDR2 YYEEEE. Losses at the gene ends were 3 bases for V and 2 bases for J; bases not matched to a gene: 20. CDR3 residues: CASSWRRTGRTALTYEQYF. Here the CDR3 DNA reads TGTGCCAGCAGCTGGCGAAGGACAGGTCGGACCGCGTTAACCTACGAGCAGTACTTC.

The chain carries TRBV5-1 and TRBJ2-7; TRBD1 agrees at 8 bases. The length of the CDR3 is 15 residues. V shed 3 bases, J shed 1 base, and the junction held 6 bases outside the gene matches. The germline V gene has CDR1 SGHRS and CDR2 YFSETQ. Here the CDR3 reads CASSSYTGGSYEQYF. Here the CDR3 DNA reads TGCGCCAGCAGCTCATATACAGGGGGTTCCTACGAGCAGTACTTC.

On this clone: The junction does not match germline at one end; this may be a read error. The rearrangement joins TRBV7-7 to TRBJ1-1, with TRBD1 matching over 9 bases. The CDR3 is 14 amino acids. CDR1 and CDR2 (germline): SSHAT, FNYEAQ (reference sequence). This chain's CDR3 is CASSPWTGDTEAFF. The CDR3 DNA reads TGTGCTAGCAGCCCCTGGACAGGGGACACTGAAGCTTTCTTT.

The chain employs TRBV10-3 and TRBJ2-5; D is possibly TRBD1 or TRBD2 (5 bases each). The CDR3 length is 12 residues. Germline V gene sequence: CDR1 ENHRY, CDR2 SYGVKD. V shed 5 bases and J shed 7 bases, with 11 bases lying between them. The CDR3: CAISPGDPTQYF. The CDR3 DNA reads as TGTGCCATCAGTCCCGGGGACCCGACCCAGTACTTC.

The chain uses TRBV11-3 and TRBJ2-1; D is uncertain. From germline, CDR1 is SGHNT and CDR2 YENEEA. The V end was cut by 0 bases, the J end by 0 bases, with 9 bases between. The CDR3 has 16 residues. In nucleotides, the CDR3 is TGTGCCAGCAGCTTAGATCCGGGTCGCTCCTACAATGAGCAGTTCTTC. This translates into CASSLDPGRSYNEQFF.

The chain uses TRBV14 and TRBJ1-1, with unresolved D. CDR1 is SGHDN and CDR2 is FVKESK in the germline V gene. V was cut by 3 bases and J by 3 bases, with 20 bases left in between. The CDR3 runs to 17 residues. Here the CDR3 reads CASSQKRPPRRYTEAFF. CDR3 coding DNA: TGTGCCAGCAGCCAGAAGAGACCTCCCAGAAGGTACACTGAAGCTTTCTTT.

The table lists this clone with a few counts. CDR3 in DNA: TGTGCCAGCAGCCAAGAAGGGGGCGCGAGGTACGAGCAGTACTTC. Translated, it gives CASSQEGGARYEQYF. This rearrangement joins TRBV4-2 to TRBJ2-7; 7 nucleotides match TRBD1. V lost 0 bases to trimming and J lost 4 bases; unmatched junction nucleotides: 6. From germline, CDR1 is LGHNA and CDR2 YNFKEQ. The CDR3 has 15 amino acids.

On this clone itself: The junction and the germline gene differ at one end; a read error may be behind it. The V call is TRBV7-7, the J call TRBJ2-1; tentative D call: TRBD1 (6 bases). The V gene's germline CDR1 is SSHAT and CDR2 FNYEAQ (reference sequence). The CDR3 has 16 residues. CDR3 nucleotide sequence: TGTGCTAGCAGTCCCGGGACAATCAAATCCTACAATGAGCAGTTCTTC. This sequence encodes CASSPGTIKSYNEQFF.

The J gene is TRBJ1-1, the V gene TRBV5-1; 7 nucleotides agree with TRBD1. The V segment lost 0 bases and the J segment 4 bases; nucleotides outside the gene matches: 9. Per germline, CDR1 SGHRS and CDR2 YFSETQ. The CDR3 has 16 residues. This chain's CDR3 is CASSLAGADRATEAFF. The DNA of the CDR3 is TGCGCCAGCAGCTTGGCAGGAGCAGACAGGGCCACTGAAGCTTTCTTT.

V gene TRBV11-2 combines with J gene TRBJ2-3, with TRBD1 matching 10 bases. V lost 5 bases and J lost 2; bases outside the gene matches: 7. Germline lookup yields CDR1 SGHAT and CDR2 FQNNGV. The CDR3 has 16 amino acids. This CDR3 reads CASSGGQGSYTDTQYF. The DNA for the CDR3 is TGTGCCAGCAGCGGGGGACAGGGGTCCTACACAGATACGCAGTATTTT.

The chain recombines TRBV14 with TRBJ2-5, with 9 bases fitting TRBD1. The V gene's germline CDR1 is SGHDN and CDR2 FVKESK. The CDR3 extends over 15 amino acids. The J segment lost 5 bases and the V segment lost 4 bases, leaving 8 bases of the junction unmatched. The CDR3 loop is CASSLRTGVGETQYF. In DNA form, the CDR3 reads TGTGCCAGCAGCCTCAGGACAGGGGTTGGGGAGACCCAGTACTTC.

The chain joins TRBV19 to TRBJ2-2; perhaps TRBD2 as D (5 bases). The V gene's germline CDR1 is LNHDA and CDR2 SQIVND (reference sequence). This CDR3 has 16 residues. V dropped 4 bases and J dropped 6 bases, with 18 bases sitting between them. CDR3 amino acids: CASSTSLVSRPGELFF. In DNA form, the CDR3 reads TGTGCCAGTAGTACTTCACTAGTATCCAGGCCCGGGGAGCTGTTTTTT.

The rearrangement links TRBV7-2 to TRBJ1-2, with D unclear. Deletions cut 0 bases from V and 1 base from J, with 15 bases between. Germline-derived CDR1 and CDR2 are SGHTA and FQGNSA. This CDR3 is 17 amino acids long. CDR3 protein: CASSLASLRSINYGYTF. The CDR3 coding sequence is TGTGCCAGCAGCTTAGCGAGCCTAAGGTCCATTAACTATGGCTACACCTTC.

The chain recombines TRBV7-2 with TRBJ1-4; a possible D gene is TRBD1 (6 bases). The CDR3 sequence is 15 residues long. Trimming removed 3 bases from V and 4 bases from J, with 12 bases in between. Germline CDR1 and CDR2: SGHTA and FQGNSA. The CDR3 loop is CASSLDRGLNEKLFF. CDR3 DNA: TGTGCCAGCAGCTTGGATCGGGGGCTTAATGAAAAACTGTTTTTT.

This rearrangement joins TRBV6-6 to TRBJ2-3; 8 nucleotides line up with TRBD2. V lost 0 bases to trimming and J lost 8 bases; unmatched junction nucleotides: 1. Germline V gene sequence: CDR1 MNHNY, CDR2 SVGAGI (reference sequence). The CDR3 loop spans 13 amino acids. The CDR3 sequence is CASSYSTSGTQYF. The CDR3, as DNA: TGTGCCAGCAGTTACTCTACTAGCGGTACGCAGTATTTT.

V usage is TRBV19 and J usage is TRBJ2-7; 11 bases line up with TRBD2. CDR1 LNHDA and CDR2 SQIVND come from the germline V gene (reference sequence). There are 15 residues in the CDR3. V shed 5 bases and J 3 bases; nucleotides not matched to a gene: 6. CDR3 nucleotide sequence: TGTGCCAGTAGTGCAGGGACTAGCGGCTACTACGAGCAGTACTTC. It is translated as CASSAGTSGYYEQYF. Drawing the rest from reference TRBV19 and TRBJ2-7, the complete variable domain is DGGITQSPKYLFRKEGQNVTLSCEQNLNHDAMYWYRQDPGQGLRLIYYSQIVNDFQKGDIAEGYSVSREKKESFPLTVTSAQKNPTAFYLCASSAGTSGYYEQYFGPGTRLTVT.

CDR3 protein: CASSEAEGNQPQHF. The DNA for the CDR3 is TGTGCCAGCAGTGAAGCGGAGGGAAATCAGCCCCAGCATTTT. This chain links TRBV2 with TRBJ1-5; D gene uncertain. The CDR3 has 14 amino acids. Germline CDR1 SNHLY, CDR2 FYNNEI. V was pared by 0 bases and J by 4 bases, with 7 bases between.